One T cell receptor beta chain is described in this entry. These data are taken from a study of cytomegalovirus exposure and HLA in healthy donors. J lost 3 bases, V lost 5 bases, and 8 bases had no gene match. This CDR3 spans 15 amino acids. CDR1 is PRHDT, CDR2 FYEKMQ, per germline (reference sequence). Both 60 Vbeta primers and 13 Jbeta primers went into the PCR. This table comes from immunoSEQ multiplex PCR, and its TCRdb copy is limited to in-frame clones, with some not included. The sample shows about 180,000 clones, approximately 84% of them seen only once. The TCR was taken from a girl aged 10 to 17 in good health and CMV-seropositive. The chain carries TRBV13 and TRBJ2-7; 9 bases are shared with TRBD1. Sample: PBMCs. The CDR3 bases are TGTGCCAGCAGCCTTACAGGGGGCCTAGGCTACGAGCAGTACTTC. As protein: CASSLTGGLGYEQYF. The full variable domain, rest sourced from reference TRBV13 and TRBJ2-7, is AAGVIQSPRHLIKEKRETATLKCYPIPRHDTVYWYQQGPGQDPQFLISFYEKMQSDKGSIPDRFSAQQFSDYHSELNMSSLELGDSALYFCASSLTGGLGYEQYFGPGTRLTVT.